This T cell receptor beta chain was observed in a study of T cells after yellow fever vaccination. This clonotype has only a few counts. Germline assignment: CDR1 SGDLS and CDR2 YYNGEE. The CDR3 spans 16 residues. V lost 4 bases, J lost 0 bases, and 16 bases lay in between. TCRdb re-called the 5' RACE reads through MiXCR, storing one row per CDR3 protein. The table includes about 45,000 distinct CDR3 sequences, 6.8% detected once. Study-wide results and caveats: A weaker secondary response peaked on day 5, the primary on day 15. Among primary-vaccination clones, most reappeared after the booster, at just under 98% for CD4 and roughly 90% for CD8. Clonotype sharing between CD4 and CD8 compartments was small. From the bulk population, abundant clonotypes could contaminate and appear within FACS-sorted repertoires.

The V gene is TRBV9, the J gene TRBJ1-1, with unresolved D. The TCR originated in a man aged 25-40 years who received the YFV17D yellow fever vaccine. The specimen was CD8+ T cells not binding an NS4B(214-222) dextramer, sorted from PBMCs, collected 45 days after the yellow fever booster vaccination. CDR3: CASSPTGQNLNTEAFF. As DNA, the CDR3 is TGTGCCAGCAGCCCTACCGGCCAGAACCTGAACACTGAAGCTTTCTTT.